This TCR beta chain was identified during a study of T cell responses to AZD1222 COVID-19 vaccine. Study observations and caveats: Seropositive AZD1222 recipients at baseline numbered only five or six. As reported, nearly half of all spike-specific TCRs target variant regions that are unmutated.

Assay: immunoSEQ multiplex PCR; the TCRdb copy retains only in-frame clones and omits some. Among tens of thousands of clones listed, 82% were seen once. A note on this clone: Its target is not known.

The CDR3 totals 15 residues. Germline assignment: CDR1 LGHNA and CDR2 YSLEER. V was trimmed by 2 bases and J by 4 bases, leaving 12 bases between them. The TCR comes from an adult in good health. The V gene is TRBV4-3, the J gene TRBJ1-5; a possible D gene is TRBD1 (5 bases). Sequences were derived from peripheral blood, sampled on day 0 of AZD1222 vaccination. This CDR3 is CASSQRAGPNQPQHF. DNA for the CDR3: TGCGCCAGCAGCCAAAGGGCAGGGCCTAATCAGCCCCAGCATTTT.